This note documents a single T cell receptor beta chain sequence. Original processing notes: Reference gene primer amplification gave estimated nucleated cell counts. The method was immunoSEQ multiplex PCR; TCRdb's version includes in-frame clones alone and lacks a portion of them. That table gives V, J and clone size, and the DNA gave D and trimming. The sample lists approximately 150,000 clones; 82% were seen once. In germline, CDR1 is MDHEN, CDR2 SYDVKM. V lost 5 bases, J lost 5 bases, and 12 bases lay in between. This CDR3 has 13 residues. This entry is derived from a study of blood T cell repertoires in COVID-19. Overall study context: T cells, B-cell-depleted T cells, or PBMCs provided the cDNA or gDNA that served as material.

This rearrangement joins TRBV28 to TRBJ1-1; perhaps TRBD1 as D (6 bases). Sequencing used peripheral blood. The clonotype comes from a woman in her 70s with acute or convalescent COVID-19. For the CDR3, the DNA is TGTGCCAGCAGTGGGGGGGCAAGGACTGAAGCTTTCTTT. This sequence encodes CASSGGARTEAFF.